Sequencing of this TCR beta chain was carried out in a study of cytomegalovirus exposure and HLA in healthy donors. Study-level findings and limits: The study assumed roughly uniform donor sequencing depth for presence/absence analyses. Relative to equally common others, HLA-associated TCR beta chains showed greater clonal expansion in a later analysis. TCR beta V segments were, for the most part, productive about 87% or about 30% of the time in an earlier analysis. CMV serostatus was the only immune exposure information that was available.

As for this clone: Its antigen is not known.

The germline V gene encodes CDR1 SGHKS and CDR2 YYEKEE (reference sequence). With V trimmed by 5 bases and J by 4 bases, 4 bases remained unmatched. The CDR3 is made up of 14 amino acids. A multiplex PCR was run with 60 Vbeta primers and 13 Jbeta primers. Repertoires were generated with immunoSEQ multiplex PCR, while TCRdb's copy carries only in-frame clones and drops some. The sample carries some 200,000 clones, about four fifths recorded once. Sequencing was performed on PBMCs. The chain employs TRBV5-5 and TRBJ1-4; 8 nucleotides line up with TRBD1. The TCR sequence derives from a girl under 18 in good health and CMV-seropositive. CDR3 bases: TGTGCCAGCAGTTCACAGGGGGGTAATGAAAAACTGTTTTTT. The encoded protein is CASSSQGGNEKLFF.